These 19 T cell receptor beta chains were sequenced from one sample in a study of early T cells in non-severe SARS-CoV-2 infection. MiXCR was run by TCRdb on the 5' RACE reads, yielding one entry per CDR3 protein. The sample gives 97,000 or so distinct CDR3 sequences, approximately 14% of which show up once; 6.2% is in the top ten. Sequenced: whole blood. These receptor sequences come from an adult who was a healthcare worker with PCR-confirmed SARS-CoV-2 infection or an uninfected control (not recorded which).

This clonotype showed up many times. The CDR3 nucleotides read TGCAGTGCTTGGGAAGCGGGGGGCACAGATACGCAGTATTTT. It yields the protein CSAWEAGGTDTQYF. The V gene is TRBV20-1, the J gene TRBJ2-3; 8 bases line up with TRBD2. This CDR3 has 14 residues. Germline trimming cut 5 bases from V and 1 base from J; bases unmatched to any gene: 5. Germline loops: CDR1 DFQATT, CDR2 SNEGSKA (reference sequence).

This clonotype was counted at least ten times. The rearrangement links TRBV20-1 to TRBJ1-3; weak D call: TRBD1 (6 bases). The CDR3 loop spans 13 amino acids. Looked up from germline, CDR1 is DFQATT and CDR2 is SNEGSKA (reference sequence). Trimming shortened V by 6 bases and J by 2 bases, and 11 bases separated the two germline ends. In nucleotides, the CDR3 is TGCAGTGCAACCAGGGGAGCTGGAAACACCATATATTTT. Protein: CSATRGAGNTIYF.

This clonotype came up many times. The gene calls are TRBV28 and TRBJ2-2; no firm D call. The CDR3 has 12 amino acids. Per germline, CDR1 MDHEN and CDR2 SYDVKM. Trimming cost V 3 bases and J 7 bases, with 6 bases left between them. This CDR3 reads CASSLLGGELFF. The CDR3 nucleotides are TGTGCCAGCAGTTTGCTGGGCGGGGAGCTGTTTTTT.

This clonotype was seen only a few times. This chain links TRBV6-4 with TRBJ1-5, with TRBD1 as a possible D gene (6 bases). V was trimmed by 3 bases and J by 3 bases, leaving 18 bases between them. Germline V CDR1 and CDR2: MRHNA, SNTAGT. The CDR3 has 17 residues. CDR3 sequence: CASSEPTGKLNNQPQHF. The CDR3 region has the DNA TGTGCCAGCAGTGAGCCGACAGGAAAGCTAAACAATCAGCCCCAGCATTTT.

J is TRBJ1-4 and V is TRBV7-2, with D hard to call. This CDR3 has 14 residues. Deletions cut 6 bases from V and 7 bases from J, with 15 bases between. CDR1 and CDR2 from the germline V gene are SGHTA and FQGNSA. The CDR3 coding sequence is TGTGCCAGCAGTCGGAGCCAGGCGGTTGAAAAACTGTTTTTT. This encodes CASSRSQAVEKLFF.

This clonotype was counted ten times or more. This chain connects TRBV4-3 to TRBJ2-4; 9 bases line up with TRBD2. The CDR3 consists of 18 residues. Germline V gene sequence: CDR1 LGHNA, CDR2 YSLEER. The V segment lost 0 bases and the J segment 2 bases; nucleotides outside the gene matches: 8. The CDR3 loop is CASSQEKGGRAPKNIQYF. CDR3 DNA sequence: TGCGCCAGCAGCCAAGAAAAAGGCGGGAGGGCCCCCAAAAACATTCAGTACTTC.

The sample holds a few counts of this clonotype. The rearrangement links TRBV7-2 to TRBJ1-5; a possible D gene is TRBD1 (5 bases). V was trimmed by 1 base and J by 5 bases, leaving 9 bases between them. The V gene's germline CDR1 is SGHTA and CDR2 FQGNSA. The CDR3 loop spans 14 amino acids. CDR3 residues: CASSLEGIYQPQHF. Written as DNA, the CDR3 is TGTGCCAGCAGCTTAGAGGGGATTTATCAGCCCCAGCATTTT.

This clonotype has only a few counts. This chain connects TRBV20-1 to TRBJ2-1; no clear D gene. This CDR3 region has 11 residues. Per the germline V gene, CDR1 is DFQATT and CDR2 is SNEGSKA (reference sequence). Trimming took off 3 bases at V and 7 bases at J, with 7 bases between the two ends. In DNA, the CDR3 is TGCAGTGCTAGCCTTGTGAATGAGCAGTTCTTC. Translating it yields CSASLVNEQFF.

This clonotype has at least ten counts. V and J are TRBV6-5 and TRBJ1-4; D is uncertain. The CDR3 has 11 residues. Per germline, CDR1 MNHEY and CDR2 SVGAGI. Trimming stripped 8 bases from V and 7 bases from J, with 8 bases between. In nucleotides, the CDR3 is TGTGCCAGCGCAGGTGTTGAAAAACTGTTTTTT. Protein product: CASAGVEKLFF.

This clonotype has a handful of counts. This chain uses TRBV29-1 with TRBJ2-7; no reliable D call. The CDR3 spans 12 residues. V was clipped by 0 bases and J by 3 bases, with 6 bases between them. The germline V gene has CDR1 SQVTM and CDR2 ANQGSEA. The CDR3 bases are TGCAGCGTTGAAGAGGAACGCTACGAGCAGTACTTC. This codes for CSVEEERYEQYF.

This clonotype was detected only a few times. This chain's CDR3 is CASSPDRASYTQYF. The CDR3 DNA sequence: TGTGCCAGCAGCCCCGACAGAGCCTCGTATACGCAGTATTTT. V usage is TRBV7-3 and J usage is TRBJ2-3; D possibly corresponds to TRBD1 (5 bases). The germline V gene has CDR1 SGHTA and CDR2 FQGTGA. The V gene lost 5 bases and the J gene lost 7 bases, with 16 bases spanning the gap. The length of the CDR3 is 14 residues.

The chain has TRBV7-9 and TRBJ2-7, with no clear D. With 5 bases removed from V and 3 bases from J, the gap between germline ends came to 5 bases. The length of the CDR3 is 11 residues. Germline CDR1 reads SEHNR; CDR2 reads FQNEAQ (reference sequence). CDR3 sequence (DNA): TGTGCCAGCAGCCAAATCTACGAGCAGTACTTC. Its protein product is CASSQIYEQYF.

The chain carries TRBV5-1 and TRBJ2-1, with TRBD2 matching over 14 bases. CDR1 and CDR2 from the germline V gene are SGHRS and YFSETQ. The CDR3 length is 18 residues. V was clipped by 3 bases and J by 4 bases; unmatched bases: 9. CDR3 DNA sequence: TGCGCCAGCAGCTCCGGGACTAGCGGGAGAAGGATATACAATGAGCAGTTCTTC. Protein product: CASSSGTSGRRIYNEQFF.

This clonotype was found a few times. The CDR3 DNA reads as TGTGCCAGCGGTGCGGGGGGACTAGCCCCACCAACCCAGTACTTC. Its protein product is CASGAGGLAPPTQYF. The gene calls are TRBV28 and TRBJ2-5; 9 bases agree with TRBD2. Germline V gene lookup returns CDR1 MDHEN and CDR2 SYDVKM. Trimming removed 8 bases from V and 8 bases from J; junction bases left unmatched: 15. The CDR3 consists of 15 residues. Full variable domain (remainder filled in from reference TRBV28 and TRBJ2-5): DVKVTQSSRYLVKRTGEKVFLECVQDMDHENMFWYRQDPGLGLRLIYFSYDVKMKEKGDIPEGYSVSREKKERFSLILESASTNQTSMYLCASGAGGLAPPTQYFGPGTRLLVL.

This clonotype was detected ten times or more. This chain joins TRBV28 and TRBJ2-1, with 8 bases fitting TRBD2. The V gene's germline CDR1 is MDHEN and CDR2 SYDVKM. CDR3 length equals 16 residues. Trimming cost V 5 bases and J 6 bases; bases outside gene matches: 12. The CDR3 spells CASSPLAGRSGNEQFF. The CDR3 nucleotides are TGTGCCAGCAGTCCTTTAGCGGGGAGGTCGGGCAATGAGCAGTTCTTC.

The J gene is TRBJ2-4, the V gene TRBV19; the match to TRBD2 covers 7 bases. The junction had 3 bases not matched to a gene; V was cut back by 5 bases and J by 2 bases. Germline V gene sequence: CDR1 LNHDA, CDR2 SQIVND (reference sequence). This CDR3 is built from 14 residues. CDR3 sequence reads: CASSSGGTKNIQYF. For the CDR3, the DNA is TGTGCCAGTAGTTCGGGGGGAACCAAAAACATTCAGTACTTC.

This clonotype was recorded at least ten times. The chain combines TRBV19 with TRBJ2-3, with 11 bases aligning to TRBD2. The CDR3 is made up of 16 amino acids. The germline V gene encodes CDR1 LNHDA and CDR2 SQIVND (reference sequence). V gave up 3 bases and J gave up 2 bases; unmatched junction bases: 4. For the CDR3, the DNA is TGTGCCAGTAGTATGGTAGCGGGAGGGATCACAGATACGCAGTATTTT. Its translation: CASSMVAGGITDTQYF.

This clonotype showed up many times. This CDR3 reads CSVEEDGTGLYEQYF. CDR3 coding DNA: TGCAGCGTTGAAGAGGACGGGACAGGGTTATACGAGCAGTACTTC. The V and J genes are TRBV29-1 and TRBJ2-7; 9 nucleotides align to TRBD1. Looked up from germline, CDR1 is SQVTM and CDR2 is ANQGSEA. V dropped 0 bases and J dropped 4; count of bases not matched to a gene: 7. The CDR3 runs to 15 residues.

The chain recombines TRBV15 with TRBJ2-3; 9 nucleotides line up with TRBD2. The CDR3 sequence is 16 residues long. V shed 1 base, J shed 5 bases, and the junction held 7 bases outside the gene matches. Germline V gene sequence: CDR1 LNHNV, CDR2 YYDKDF (reference sequence). In nucleotides, the CDR3 is TGTGCCACCAGCAGAGGTGGCGGGAGGGCCGGAGATACGCAGTATTTT. Its protein product is CATSRGGGRAGDTQYF.